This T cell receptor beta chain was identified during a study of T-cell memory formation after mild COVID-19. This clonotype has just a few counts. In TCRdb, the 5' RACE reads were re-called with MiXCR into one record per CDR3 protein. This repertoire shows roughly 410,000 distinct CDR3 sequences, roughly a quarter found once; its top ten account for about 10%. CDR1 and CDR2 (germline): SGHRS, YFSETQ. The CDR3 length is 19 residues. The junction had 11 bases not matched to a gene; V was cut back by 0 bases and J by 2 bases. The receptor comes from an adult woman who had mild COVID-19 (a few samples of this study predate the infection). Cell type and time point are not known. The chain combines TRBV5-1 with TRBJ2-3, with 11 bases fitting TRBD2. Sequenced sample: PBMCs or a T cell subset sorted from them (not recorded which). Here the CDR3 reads CASSLVGASGGYSTDTQYF. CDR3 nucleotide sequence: TGCGCCAGCAGCTTGGTCGGGGCTAGCGGGGGGTATTCCACAGATACGCAGTATTTT.